The 29 T cell receptor beta chains reported below all come from one sample, sequenced in a study of blood T cell repertoires in COVID-19. Produced via immunoSEQ multiplex PCR; TCRdb's table is partial and in-frame only. The table lists about 69,000 clones, roughly 87% of them singletons, with roughly 2.9% in the top ten. The sample taken for sequencing was peripheral blood. These receptors came from an elderly man with acute or convalescent COVID-19.

The chain carries TRBV4-3 and TRBJ1-6, with no clear D. V was clipped by 0 bases and J by 9 bases, with 15 bases between them. The CDR3 is 16 amino acids. Germline loops: CDR1 LGHNA, CDR2 YSLEER. CDR3 in amino acids: CASSQDRGSHGSPLHF. For the CDR3, the DNA is TGCGCCAGCAGCCAAGATCGAGGGTCCCATGGTTCACCCCTCCACTTT.

This chain joins TRBV6-4 and TRBJ2-3, with 13 nucleotides matching TRBD2. After removal of 6 bases from V and 2 bases from J, the junction contained 2 bases not matched to a gene. The length of the CDR3 is 15 residues. Germline V gene lookup returns CDR1 MRHNA and CDR2 SNTAGT. The CDR3 spells CASRGTSGTTDTQYF. Here the CDR3 DNA reads TGTGCCAGCAGGGGGACTAGCGGGACCACAGATACGCAGTATTTT.

The rearrangement joins TRBV6-4 to TRBJ1-5; 10 bases align to TRBD1. V shed 4 bases, J shed 3 bases, and the junction held 3 bases outside the gene matches. Per the germline V gene, CDR1 is MRHNA and CDR2 is SNTAGT. The CDR3 covers 15 residues. The CDR3 region has the DNA TGTGCCAGCAGTGCGACAGGGGGCTACAATCAGCCCCAGCATTTT. It is translated as CASSATGGYNQPQHF.

The V call is TRBV24-1, the J call TRBJ2-1, with TRBD1 as a possible D gene (5 bases). V lost 6 bases and J 9 bases, leaving 17 bases between the germline ends. Germline loops: CDR1 KGHDR, CDR2 SFDVKD. The CDR3 is made up of 14 amino acids. The CDR3 spells CATSFGARPAEQFF. In DNA, the CDR3 is TGTGCCACCAGTTTTGGGGCCCGCCCCGCTGAGCAGTTCTTC.

The J gene is TRBJ2-5, the V gene TRBV5-1, with D perhaps TRBD1 (5 bases). The V gene lost 1 base and the J gene lost 4 bases, with 8 bases spanning the gap. Looked up from germline, CDR1 is SGHRS and CDR2 is YFSETQ. This CDR3 region has 13 residues. CDR3 region: CASSLPRAETQYF. CDR3 nucleotides: TGCGCCAGCAGCTTGCCCAGGGCAGAGACCCAGTACTTC.

This rearrangement joins TRBV2 to TRBJ2-1; a weak D match, TRBD1 (6 bases). CDR3 length: 11 amino acids. Trimming pared 8 bases from V and 6 bases from J, leaving 8 bases between. CDR1 is SNHLY, CDR2 FYNNEI, per germline. CDR3 DNA sequence: TGTGCCAGCGCCAGGGGCAATGAGCAGTTCTTC. Its translation: CASARGNEQFF. The complete variable domain, with remaining parts taken from reference TRBV2 and TRBJ2-1, reads EPEVTQTPSHQVTQMGQEVILRCVPISNHLYFYWYRQILGQKVEFLVSFYNNEISEKSEIFDDQFSVERPDGSNFTLKIRSTKLEDSAMYFCASARGNEQFFGPGTRLTVL.

The chain has TRBV15 and TRBJ1-4; D gene ambiguous. The germline gives CDR1 LNHNV, CDR2 YYDKDF (reference sequence). The CDR3 spans 14 residues. Between the trimmed V and J ends, which lost 0 bases and 7 bases, there was a span of 9 bases. DNA for the CDR3: TGTGCCACCAGCAGAGACGTCCAGGTTGAAAAACTGTTTTTT. The encoded protein is CATSRDVQVEKLFF.

The chain carries TRBV24-1 and TRBJ2-1; TRBD1 might be the D (6 bases). Germline CDR1 reads KGHDR; CDR2 reads SFDVKD. This CDR3 has 15 amino acids. Trimming shortened V by 0 bases and J by 8 bases, and 13 bases separated the two germline ends. This CDR3 is CATSDLLGKGDEQFF. CDR3 coding DNA: TGTGCCACCAGTGATTTGTTAGGGAAGGGGGATGAGCAGTTCTTC.

V and J are TRBV15 and TRBJ1-6; D is undetermined. Trimming left V 1 base short and J 5 bases short, with 6 bases between. Germline CDR1 and CDR2: LNHNV and YYDKDF (reference sequence). The CDR3 runs 14 residues. The CDR3, as DNA: TGTGCCACCAGCAGAGTTGTAGATAATTCACCCCTCCACTTT. Its protein product is CATSRVVDNSPLHF.

The rearrangement uses TRBV2 and TRBJ2-1, with D possibly matching TRBD1 (7 bases). The germline gives CDR1 SNHLY, CDR2 FYNNEI. The CDR3 is made up of 14 amino acids. Trimming stripped 6 bases from V and 7 bases from J, with 16 bases between. CDR3 bases: TGTGCCAGCAGGCAGAGCCAGGGGGGTAATGAGCAGTTCTTC. It translates to CASRQSQGGNEQFF.

With regard to this clone: Sequence at one end of the junction differs from germline and may be a read error. V gene TRBV7-2 combines with J gene TRBJ2-6, with TRBD2 matching over 7 bases. This CDR3 has 16 residues. Per germline, CDR1 SGHTA and CDR2 FQGNSA. The CDR3 nucleotides read TGTGCCAGCAGGAGAGGGTCCGGGGGAGGGGCCAACGTCCTGATTTTC. Its protein is CASRRGSGGGANVLIF.

The chain joins TRBV5-1 to TRBJ2-7; the D is unclear. The germline V and J ends were trimmed by 2 bases and 0 bases, with 15 bases remaining between them. The V gene's germline CDR1 is SGHRS and CDR2 YFSETQ. There are 16 residues in the CDR3. The DNA of the CDR3 is TGCGCCAGCAGCTTTGGCGGCGCCCTAAGCTCCTACGAGCAGTACTTC. Translated: CASSFGGALSSYEQYF.

The chain uses TRBV19 and TRBJ1-6; D possibly corresponds to TRBD1 (6 bases). Germline CDR1 is LNHDA and CDR2 is SQIVND (reference sequence). The CDR3 consists of 17 residues. V dropped 7 bases and J dropped 6 bases, with 22 bases sitting between them. In DNA, the CDR3 is TGTGCCAGTAAAGGAAAGGGTTCGACAGGCCGTAATTCACCCCTCCACTTT. Its protein product is CASKGKGSTGRNSPLHF.

This chain links TRBV5-1 with TRBJ2-1, with TRBD2 matching over 12 bases. CDR3 length equals 15 residues. With V trimmed by 5 bases and J by 8 bases, 8 bases remained unmatched. Germline V gene lookup returns CDR1 SGHRS and CDR2 YFSETQ. The CDR3 region has the DNA TGCGCCAGCAGAAACCTAGCGGGAGGGCCGGATGAGCAGTTCTTC. It specifies CASRNLAGGPDEQFF.

This sequence joins TRBV5-6 and TRBJ2-5; 8 nucleotides line up with TRBD2. Germline loops: CDR1 SGHDT, CDR2 YYEEEE. J gave up 5 bases and V 1 base, and 7 bases lay outside the gene matches. CDR3 length equals 15 residues. CDR3 DNA sequence: TGTGCCAGCAGCTTGAGAAGCGGGAGTGGGGAGACCCAGTACTTC. It yields the protein CASSLRSGSGETQYF.

The chain joins TRBV10-3 to TRBJ2-7; 8 bases align to TRBD1. Looked up from germline, CDR1 is ENHRY and CDR2 is SYGVKD. The trim removed 6 bases at V and 5 bases at J, leaving 6 bases unmatched. The CDR3 sequence is 13 residues long. The CDR3 DNA is TGTGCCATCAGGGCGACAGGGGTCGACGAGCAGTACTTC. This translates into CAIRATGVDEQYF.

This sequence joins TRBV27 and TRBJ1-1; D ambiguous. The germline V gene encodes CDR1 MNHEY and CDR2 SMNVEV (reference sequence). Trimming removed 1 base at V and 1 base at J, with 4 bases between. This CDR3 comprises 13 residues. This chain's CDR3 is CASSLWQNTEAFF. CDR3 bases: TGTGCCAGCAGTTTATGGCAGAACACTGAAGCTTTCTTT.

The rearrangement uses TRBV6-5 and TRBJ1-4, with 9 bases identical to TRBD1. CDR3 length equals 15 residues. J gave up 3 bases and V 4 bases, and 3 bases lay outside the gene matches. Germline V gene sequence: CDR1 MNHEY, CDR2 SVGAGI. CDR3 region: CASSLQGAANEKLFF. The CDR3 bases are TGTGCCAGCAGTTTACAGGGGGCGGCTAATGAAAAACTGTTTTTT.

V usage is TRBV3-1 (or the pseudogene TRBV3-2) and J usage is TRBJ1-1, with a weak D call TRBD1 (5 bases). Trimming removed 0 bases from V and 11 bases from J, with 10 bases in between. The germline gives CDR1 LGHDT, CDR2 YNNKEL (reference sequence). The CDR3 runs to 12 residues. This chain's CDR3 is CASSQEGRTAFF. The CDR3 DNA reads as TGTGCCAGCAGCCAAGAGGGGCGCACGGCTTTCTTT.

V is TRBV21-1 and J is TRBJ1-5; the table's D call TRBD1 went unverified against the DNA. TRBV21-1 is a pseudogene segment. The CDR3 is made up of 13 amino acids. The CDR3 sequence: CASNKGARQPQHF. The CDR3 DNA reads as TGTGCCAGCAACAAGGGGGCCCGGCAGCCCCAGCATTTT.

This clone was seen just once. The chain links TRBV5-1 to TRBJ2-3; D gene ambiguous. Germline CDR1 and CDR2: SGHRS and YFSETQ. CDR3 size: 15 residues. V gave up 1 base and J gave up 0 bases, with 9 bases separating them. The CDR3 is CASSLYGLSTDTQYF. The CDR3 DNA is TGCGCCAGCAGCTTGTATGGTCTAAGCACAGATACGCAGTATTTT.

V is TRBV5-1 and J is TRBJ1-3; D gene uncertain. V gave up 0 bases and J gave up 4 bases, with 14 bases separating them. The CDR3 extends over 16 amino acids. The germline gives CDR1 SGHRS, CDR2 YFSETQ. The CDR3 spells CASSLAETGFGNTIYF. CDR3 coding DNA: TGCGCCAGCAGCTTGGCCGAAACGGGTTTCGGAAACACCATATATTTT.

The rearrangement uses TRBV10-1 and TRBJ2-5; maybe TRBD2 (6 bases). Trimming pared 6 bases from V and 3 bases from J, leaving 17 bases between. Germline V gene lookup returns CDR1 WNHNN and CDR2 SYGVQD (reference sequence). This CDR3 spans 15 amino acids. CDR3 nucleotides: TGCGCCAGCAGCGAAGCCGGGACGGGAGAAGAGACCCAGTACTTC. This codes for CASSEAGTGEETQYF.

The gene calls are TRBV7-8 and TRBJ1-6; possibly TRBD1 for D (5 bases). V was pared by 0 bases and J by 0 bases, with 15 bases between. Germline CDR1 is SGHVS and CDR2 is FQNEAQ. CDR3 size: 19 residues. The CDR3 reads CASSLAVGGGSSYNSPLHF. CDR3 nucleotide sequence: TGTGCCAGCAGCTTAGCTGTCGGGGGTGGGAGCTCCTATAATTCACCCCTCCACTTT.

The rearrangement joins TRBV27 to TRBJ2-3; D possibly corresponds to TRBD1 (6 bases). The CDR3 runs to 16 residues. From germline, CDR1 is MNHEY and CDR2 SMNVEV (reference sequence). Trimming took 2 bases from V and 3 from J, leaving 15 bases between them. The CDR3 protein is CASSLGRGVATDTQYF. In DNA, the CDR3 is TGTGCCAGCAGTTTAGGCAGGGGTGTTGCGACAGATACGCAGTATTTT.

This sequence joins TRBV6-5 and TRBJ1-1; the D gene is possibly TRBD1 (5 bases). V lost 1 base, J lost 1 base, and 7 bases lay in between. The CDR3 contains 14 residues. The germline CDR1 and CDR2 sequences are MNHEY and SVGAGI. The CDR3 sequence: CASSYLQENTEAFF. CDR3 nucleotides: TGTGCCAGCAGTTACTTACAGGAGAACACTGAAGCTTTCTTT.

The chain combines TRBV27 with TRBJ2-3, with TRBD1 matching 7 bases. The CDR3 extends over 16 amino acids. CDR1 MNHEY and CDR2 SMNVEV come from the germline V gene (reference sequence). Germline trimming cut 4 bases from V and 4 bases from J; bases unmatched to any gene: 11. CDR3 coding DNA: TGTGCCAGCAGTTCCACGACAGGGAGAGGGGCAGATACGCAGTATTTT. As protein: CASSSTTGRGADTQYF.

V gene TRBV24-1 combines with J gene TRBJ2-5, with 9 bases aligning to TRBD1. This CDR3 contains 15 residues. The V gene's germline CDR1 is KGHDR and CDR2 SFDVKD. The junction had 5 bases not matched to a gene; V was cut back by 3 bases and J by 4 bases. The chain's CDR3 is CATSDRRTGAETQYF. CDR3 nucleotides: TGTGCCACCAGTGATCGGCGGACAGGGGCAGAGACCCAGTACTTC.

The chain carries TRBV19 and TRBJ1-1; tentatively, D is TRBD1 (6 bases). V dropped 3 bases and J dropped 4 bases, with 12 bases sitting between them. CDR3 length: 14 amino acids. The germline gives CDR1 LNHDA, CDR2 SQIVND (reference sequence). CDR3 nucleotides: TGTGCCAGTAGTATGAGGGGGGGCCGCACTGAAGCTTTCTTT. Protein: CASSMRGGRTEAFF.